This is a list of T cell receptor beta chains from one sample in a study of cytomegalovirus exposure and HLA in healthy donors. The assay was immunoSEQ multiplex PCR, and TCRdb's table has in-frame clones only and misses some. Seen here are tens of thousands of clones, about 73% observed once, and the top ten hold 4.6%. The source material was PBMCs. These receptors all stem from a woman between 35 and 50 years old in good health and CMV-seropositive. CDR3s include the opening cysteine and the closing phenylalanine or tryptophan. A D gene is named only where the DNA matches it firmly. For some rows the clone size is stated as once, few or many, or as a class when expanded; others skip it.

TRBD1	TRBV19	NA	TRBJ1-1	CASSILLGQGNTEAFF	TGTGCCAGTAGTATTCTACTGGGACAGGGAAACACTGAAGCTTTCTTT
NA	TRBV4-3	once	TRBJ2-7	CASSQDLSYEQYF	TGCGCCAGCAGCCAAGACCTTTCCTACGAGCAGTACTTC
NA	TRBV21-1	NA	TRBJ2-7	CASQGQTGSYEQYF	TGTGCCAGTCAAGGCCAGACAGGGAGCTACGAGCAGTACTTC
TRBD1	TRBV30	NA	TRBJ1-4	CAWQMGTGNEKLFF	TGTGCCTGGCAGATGGGGACAGGGAACGAAAAACTGTTTTTT
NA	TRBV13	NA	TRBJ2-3	CASSLGITSTDTQYF	TGTGCCAGCAGCTTAGGTATAACAAGCACAGATACGCAGTATTTT
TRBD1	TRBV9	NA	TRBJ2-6	CASSRDRSGANVLTF	TGTGCCAGCAGCAGGGACAGGTCTGGGGCCAACGTCCTGACTTTC
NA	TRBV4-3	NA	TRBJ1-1	CASSQGHSSMMDTEAFF	TGCGCCAGCAGCCAAGGTCACAGCTCCATGATGGACACTGAAGCTTTCTTT
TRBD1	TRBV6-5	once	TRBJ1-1	CASSNDRGHGTEAFF	TGTGCCAGCAGTAACGACAGGGGGCATGGAACTGAAGCTTTCTTT
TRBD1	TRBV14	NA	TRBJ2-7	CASSPGTGYEQYF	TGTGCCAGCAGCCCCGGGACAGGCTACGAGCAGTACTTC
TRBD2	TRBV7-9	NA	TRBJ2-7	CASSPGTSGSYEQYF	TGTGCCAGCAGCCCCGGGACTAGCGGTTCCTACGAGCAGTACTTC
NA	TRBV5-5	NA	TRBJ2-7	CASSSDGGTYEQYF	TGTGCCAGCAGCTCAGACGGAGGAACCTACGAGCAGTACTTC
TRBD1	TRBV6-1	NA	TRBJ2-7	CASKRQGDSSYEQYF	TGTGCCAGCAAGAGACAGGGGGACAGCTCCTACGAGCAGTACTTC
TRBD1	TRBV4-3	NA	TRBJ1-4	CASSQEVRGREEKLFF	TGCGCCAGCAGCCAAGAGGTGAGGGGGCGCGAAGAAAAACTGTTTTTT
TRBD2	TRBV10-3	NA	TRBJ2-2	CAISRRTSGRTGELFF	TGTGCCATCAGTCGACGGACTAGCGGACGCACCGGGGAGCTGTTTTTT
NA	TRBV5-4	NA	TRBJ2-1	CASSPKGLHNEQFF	TGTGCCAGCAGCCCGAAGGGACTTCACAATGAGCAGTTCTTC
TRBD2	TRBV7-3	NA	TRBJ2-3	CASSPRSGSGTDTQYF	TGTGCCAGCAGCCCAAGGAGCGGGAGTGGCACAGATACGCAGTATTTT
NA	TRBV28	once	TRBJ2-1	CASSGPSGSNEQFF	TGTGCCAGCAGTGGCCCCAGTGGTTCAAATGAGCAGTTCTTC
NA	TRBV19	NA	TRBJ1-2	CASSATGIPFDGYTF	TGTGCCAGTAGTGCCACAGGGATTCCCTTTGATGGCTACACCTTC
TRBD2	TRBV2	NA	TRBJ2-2	CASSGTSGISTGELFF	TGTGCCAGCAGCGGGACTAGCGGGATCAGCACCGGGGAGCTGTTTTTT
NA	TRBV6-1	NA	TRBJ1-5	CASSEGQGWSQPQHF	TGTGCCAGCAGTGAAGGGCAGGGATGGAGTCAGCCCCAGCATTTT
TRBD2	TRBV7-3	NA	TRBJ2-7	CASSLAGGSSYEQYF	TGTGCCAGCAGCCTAGCGGGAGGCTCCTCCTACGAGCAGTACTTC